This passage covers 18 T cell receptor beta chains from one sample sequenced in a study of blood T cell repertoires in COVID-19. Sequenced by immunoSEQ multiplex PCR; TCRdb stores in-frame clones only, minus some. The sample contains approximately 150,000 clones, roughly 88% of which appear only once. The sequencing sample was made of peripheral blood. Every receptor here comes from a human donor in a cohort sampled during active COVID-19.

This chain connects TRBV9 to TRBJ2-3; D is uncertain. The CDR3 consists of 14 residues. The ends were cut back, 0 bases at V and 1 base at J, with 6 bases in the middle. Germline V CDR1 and CDR2: SGDLS, YYNGEE. CDR3 nucleotides: TGTGCCAGCAGCGTAGCTACCCGCACAGATACGCAGTATTTT. Residues: CASSVATRTDTQYF.

The gene calls are TRBV30 and TRBJ1-1; D ambiguous. Germline loops: CDR1 GTSNPN, CDR2 SVGIG (reference sequence). Trimming stripped 0 bases from V and 1 base from J, with 9 bases between. The CDR3 is 14 amino acids. CDR3 DNA: TGTGCCTGGAGTGTACTTGGCGGGAACACTGAAGCTTTCTTT. Translating it yields CAWSVLGGNTEAFF.

This chain uses TRBV3-1 (or the pseudogene TRBV3-2) with TRBJ1-6; D is unresolved. Germline V gene lookup returns CDR1 LGHDT and CDR2 YNNKEL (reference sequence). The CDR3 covers 13 residues. V lost 6 bases to trimming and J lost 5 bases, with 8 bases between them. CDR3 loop: CASSRVDNSPLHF. CDR3 in DNA: TGTGCCAGCAGTCGCGTCGATAATTCACCCCTCCACTTT.

The rearrangement uses TRBV5-5 and TRBJ1-5; 9 bases map to TRBD1. This CDR3 has 14 residues. Per germline, CDR1 SGHKS and CDR2 YYEKEE (reference sequence). Trimming cost V 2 bases and J 4 bases; bases outside gene matches: 1. CDR3: CASSFGQGNQPQHF. DNA for the CDR3: TGTGCCAGCAGCTTCGGACAGGGGAATCAGCCCCAGCATTTT.

The V call is TRBV21-1, the J call TRBJ2-7; the table's D call, TRBD1, was not checked against the DNA. TRBV21-1 is listed as a pseudogene. This CDR3 comprises 15 residues. The CDR3 reads CASGGRDRGDYEQYF. The CDR3 nucleotides read TGTGCCAGCGGTGGCAGGGACAGGGGGGACTACGAGCAGTACTTC.

The chain has TRBV5-1 and TRBJ1-1; D possibly corresponds to TRBD1 (5 bases). Germline V gene sequence: CDR1 SGHRS, CDR2 YFSETQ. The V end lost 3 bases, the J end lost 4 bases, and 10 bases lay between the germline ends. This CDR3 has 13 amino acids. The DNA for the CDR3 is TGCGCCAGCAGCTATTCCGGGGGCACTGAAGCTTTCTTT. As protein: CASSYSGGTEAFF.

This chain uses TRBV30 with TRBJ2-3; D remains ambiguous. The CDR3 spans 15 residues. Trimming left V 3 bases short and J 0 bases short, with 13 bases between. The germline gives CDR1 GTSNPN, CDR2 SVGIG (reference sequence). The CDR3: CAWSLLESSTDTQYF. For the CDR3, the DNA is TGTGCCTGGAGCTTACTGGAGTCTAGCACAGATACGCAGTATTTT. Filled out from reference TRBV30 and TRBJ2-3, the complete variable domain reads SQTIHQWPATLVQPVGSPLSLECTVEGTSNPNLYWYRQAAGRGLQLLFYSVGIGQISSEVPQNLSASRPQDRQFILSSKKLLLSDSGFYLCAWSLLESSTDTQYFGPGTRLTVL.

The chain is built from TRBV29-1 and TRBJ2-5; 7 nucleotides agree with TRBD1. Germline-derived CDR1 and CDR2 are SQVTM and ANQGSEA. Germline trimming cut 7 bases from V and 5 bases from J; bases unmatched to any gene: 4. The CDR3 is 11 amino acids. The CDR3 bases are TGCAGCGCCAGGGGGTTTGAGACCCAGTACTTC. Amino acids: CSARGFETQYF.

This clone appeared a few times. The V call is TRBV7-9, the J call TRBJ2-7; 7 bases line up with TRBD1. Trimming cost V 1 base and J 1 base; bases outside gene matches: 1. The CDR3 covers 14 residues. The germline gives CDR1 SEHNR, CDR2 FQNEAQ (reference sequence). For the CDR3, the DNA is TGTGCCAGCAGCTTAGAGACAGGGTCCTACGAGCAGTACTTC. Protein product: CASSLETGSYEQYF.

V gene TRBV11-3 combines with J gene TRBJ1-1, with 8 nucleotides matching TRBD1. Germline CDR1 reads SGHNT; CDR2 reads YENEEA. V trimming: 5 bases; J trimming: 5 bases; junction bases outside the gene matches: 13. CDR3 length: 16 amino acids. CDR3 amino acids: CASSGAGTGGGTEAFF. For the CDR3, the DNA is TGTGCCAGCAGCGGGGCCGGGACAGGCGGGGGAACTGAAGCTTTCTTT.

V gene TRBV6-5 combines with J gene TRBJ2-1; 7 nucleotides align to TRBD1. The J segment lost 3 bases and the V segment lost 5 bases, leaving 4 bases of the junction unmatched. The CDR3 is made up of 14 amino acids. Germline V gives CDR1 MNHEY, CDR2 SVGAGI. CDR3 bases: TGTGCCAGCAGTAACCAGGGGGTCTACAATGAGCAGTTCTTC. Amino acids: CASSNQGVYNEQFF.

The chain links TRBV6-1 to TRBJ2-1, with D perhaps matching TRBD2 (6 bases). The CDR3 totals 15 residues. Trimming pared 2 bases from V and 0 bases from J, leaving 8 bases between. Germline assignment: CDR1 MNHNS and CDR2 SASEGT. This chain's CDR3 is CASSEQGGSYNEQFF. The CDR3 bases are TGTGCCAGCAGTGAACAGGGAGGCTCCTACAATGAGCAGTTCTTC.

The CDR3 region has the DNA TGTGCCAGCATTCTCGGACAGACTTTAAACACTGAAGCTTTCTTT. Its translation is CASILGQTLNTEAFF. The chain combines TRBV6-5 with TRBJ1-1, with TRBD1 as a possible D gene (6 bases). This CDR3 spans 15 amino acids. Germline CDR1 and CDR2: MNHEY and SVGAGI. Trimming pared 7 bases from V and 2 bases from J, leaving 17 bases between.

This clone was recorded a few times. V usage is TRBV14 and J usage is TRBJ2-2; a weak D match, TRBD2 (6 bases). The CDR3 length is 14 residues. The germline CDR1 and CDR2 sequences are SGHDN and FVKESK. V was shortened by 2 bases and J by 3 bases, with 7 bases between the two germline ends. The CDR3 is CASSQRLDTGELFF. The DNA of the CDR3 is TGTGCCAGCAGCCAAAGACTAGACACCGGGGAGCTGTTTTTT. The full variable domain, with the rest looked up from reference TRBV14 and TRBJ2-2, is EAGVTQFPSHSVIEKGQTVTLRCDPISGHDNLYWYRRVMGKEIKFLLHFVKESKQDESGMPNNRFLAERTGGTYSTLKVQPAELEDSGVYFCASSQRLDTGELFFGEGSRLTVL.

V is TRBV5-4 and J is TRBJ2-3, with TRBD2 identical over 8 bases. The germline V gene has CDR1 SGHNT and CDR2 YYREEE (reference sequence). The J segment lost 2 bases and the V segment lost 0 bases, leaving 8 bases of the junction unmatched. The CDR3 spans 17 residues. The CDR3: CASSLGSGGPLTDTQYF. In DNA, the CDR3 is TGTGCCAGCAGCTTGGGAAGCGGGGGCCCTCTCACAGATACGCAGTATTTT.

J is TRBJ1-4 and V is TRBV30; 9 positions agree with TRBD1. The CDR3 covers 14 residues. The germline V gene has CDR1 GTSNPN and CDR2 SVGIG (reference sequence). V shed 3 bases, J shed 5 bases, and the junction held 4 bases outside the gene matches. Written as DNA, the CDR3 is TGTGCCTGGAGAGCCGGGACAGGGAATGAAAAACTGTTTTTT. Translating it yields CAWRAGTGNEKLFF.

J is TRBJ1-6 and V is TRBV4-1; 8 positions match TRBD1. CDR1 and CDR2 from the germline V gene are MGHRA and YSYEKL. V dropped 3 bases and J dropped 10; count of bases not matched to a gene: 11. This CDR3 comprises 16 residues. The CDR3 is CASSQTGARDTSPLHF. CDR3 DNA: TGCGCCAGCAGCCAGACAGGGGCGCGGGATACCTCACCCCTCCACTTT.

This clone turned up a few times. V is TRBV4-2 and J is TRBJ1-5, with a possible D match to TRBD1 (5 bases). The CDR3 contains 18 residues. Germline V lookup: CDR1 LGHNA, CDR2 YNFKEQ. V lost 0 bases and J 0 bases, leaving 15 bases between the germline ends. In DNA form, the CDR3 reads TGTGCCAGCAGCCAAGATCCCCCAGGGAGGGCTAGCAATCAGCCCCAGCATTTT. Protein product: CASSQDPPGRASNQPQHF.